This T cell receptor (beta chain) appears in the sequencing data of a study of blood T cell repertoires in COVID-19 (TCRdb year 2020). Turning to the overall study: Collaborator samples came from the United States, Italy and Spain and covered acute and convalescent phases of COVID-19. The material from the prospective study consisted of cDNA or gDNA derived from T cells, B-cell-depleted T cells, or PBMCs. Subjects who had been exposed to COVID-19, were actively infected with it, or had recovered from it provided the deeply sampled blood TCRbeta repertoires that made up the dataset. The repertoires were made available in a free public database intended to serve as a resource for research on the immune response to SARS-CoV-2. The samples were drawn from two sources: the first 160 participants of the ongoing ImmuneRACE study, and 1,000 to 1,500 subjects contributed by 6 global collaborators. Sample metadata almost always included a de-identified subject ID, COVID-19 status, age in years and sex. Where available, HLA class I and class II types were taken from metadata supplied by the sample provider and were not determined by assay-based typing.

Collaborating institutions collected whole blood in K2EDTA tubes following their own protocols. Collaborator samples were shipped for TCRbeta analysis as frozen whole blood, isolated PBMCs, or DNA extracted from either sample type. Note on this clone: The antigen this receptor binds is unknown. Per-base quality was not reported, and no clone a single base away is much larger than it.

Summary of the overall study and its limitations: The amount of clinical and demographic metadata varied by source and participant and was provided uncurated.

TCRbeta CDR3 regions were amplified from genomic DNA by means of the immunoSEQ Assay, a bias-controlled multiplex PCR. On the study's bioinformatics: The number of nucleated cells in each sample was estimated by amplification of reference gene primers within the assay. To quantify the absolute abundance of each unique TCRbeta CDR3 rearrangement, sequence reads were collapsed and filtered. For each sample, productive Simpson clonality was calculated by taking the square root of Simpson's diversity index across productive rearrangements. TCRdb holds this immuneACCESS table with in-frame rearrangements only. Some clones are missing; in checked studies, unresolved V genes explain under half, and the rest has no known cause. That table supplies the V and J calls and clone size; D and trimming were determined from the DNA. The sample data list approximately 54,000 clones, and about 86% of these were observed just once. Jointly, the top ten make up around 4% of the sample.

The receptor comes from a man at least 80 years old with active COVID-19. Specimen: peripheral blood.

The CDR3 is CASSLSTLGANVLTF. The DNA sequence is TGTGCCAGCAGCCTATCGACTCTGGGGGCCAACGTCCTGACTTTC. The chain is assembled from TRBV3-1 (or the pseudogene TRBV3-2) and TRBJ2-6, with the D gene call left open. CDR1 and CDR2, looked up from the germline V gene (reference sequence), are LGHDT and YNNKEL. The junction carries 11 bases between V and J, which are trimmed by 4 bases and 4 bases respectively. The CDR3 starts with the cysteine, ends with the phenylalanine, and has 15 residues. Only CDR3 DNA remains: 45 bases, in frame from the first base.